Sequencing of this T cell receptor (beta chain) was carried out in a study of CXCR3-negative and CXCR3-positive naive CD8 T cells. Points from the study as a whole: Diversity ran similarly high across both naive subsets but far lower in memory CD8+ cells. A higher hydrophobicity marked the TRB CDR3s of CXCR3-positive naive cells versus CXCR3-negative naive cells.

The CDR3 spans 16 residues. The V gene's germline CDR1 is SQVTM and CDR2 ANQGSEA. Every individual CD8+ T cell subset underwent sorting in triplicate at under 350,000 cells apiece. On this clonotype itself: Its target is unknown.

UMI labels and 5' RACE were used to prepare the TRB cDNA libraries. TCRdb reprocessed the 5' RACE reads; each CDR3 protein has one entry and no DNA is given. The repertoire shows tens of thousands of distinct CDR3 sequences; the top ten hold over 1.3%. Material for sequencing was naive CXCR3- CD8+ T cells from blood. Subset reported: CD45RO-CCR7+CD27+CD95- naive CD8+ T cells lacking CXCR3 (TNR3-). This chain links TRBV29-1 with TRBJ2-2; TCRdb designates TRBD1, a call that cannot be tested without DNA. The receptor's source is a human donor in good health. Some clones in this sample may be carry-over from other donors' samples. This CDR3 reads CSVEDIWGASTGELFF.